Given below is one TCR beta chain in context. This clone was detected once. Its antigen has not been determined. No quality values exist for individual bases; no much larger clone is one base distant. The cohort consisted of more than 650 healthy bone marrow donors. At the time of sampling, every cohort member was nominally healthy, though immune exposures that went unrecorded were likely present. The donor was CMV seropositive and was included in the group of some 290 seropositive cohort members. A peripheral blood sample was provided by each donor, and peripheral blood mononuclear cells were used for TCR beta sequencing. Genomic DNA extraction from the blood cell samples was performed with the Qiagen DNeasy Blood Extraction Kit. V loses 1 base at its end and J loses 6 bases; junction bases beyond the gene matches: 8. The CDR3 covers 16 residues, taking in both the cysteine and the phenylalanine. Just the 48-base CDR3 DNA is kept, in frame starting at base 1. CDR1 and CDR2 (SGHTA, FQGNSA) derive from the germline V gene.

The sample originates from a study of cytomegalovirus exposure and HLA in healthy donors (dated by TCRdb to 2016 to 2017). General notes on the study: According to an earlier analysis of a few hundred of the donors, about 170 million T cells yielded 117 million unique TCR beta sequences and about 280 Gb of sequence data. The number of donors typed differed by locus, with roughly 620-630 for A, B, C, DRB1 and DQB1, roughly 520 for DQA1, over 600 for DPA1, and over 400 for DPB1. The study combined high-throughput TCR immunosequencing, statistical association of individual TCRs with disease status, and machine learning to predict cytomegalovirus infection status. The T cell repertoires of around 730 subjects were profiled by immunosequencing and related to cytomegalovirus serostatus. To study patterns of TCR occurrence, a later analysis re-analyzed previously published TCR beta repertoires from several hundred donors and added high-resolution HLA genotyping. An earlier analysis of several hundred of the donors used high-throughput TCR beta sequencing to judge whether each TCR beta V gene segment behaved as functional or pseudogenic. Rather than using new phenotypic data, the later analysis identified candidate immune exposures from TCR beta sequences and from how often those sequences occurred across donors. HLA typing covered class I and class II loci at four-digit resolution. Roughly 300 gigabases of sequencing data and around 90 million unique TCR sequences made up an early release that covered under 750 HLA-typed donors. A separate validation cohort of 100 to 150 different subjects was used in addition to the roughly 720-subject first cohort. Donor age, sex, ethnicity and CMV serostatus were compiled together with the repertoire data. In a later genetic analysis, genome-wide SNP genotypes for about three fifths of the roughly 670 donors were used, and that subset was treated as a discovery cohort. Among some 400 genotyped donors of the cohort, an average of approximately 240,000 unique TCR beta nucleotide sequences was sequenced per donor, of which about 18% were non-productive. Every repertoire in the discovery cohort had been generated on one and the same sequencing platform. Of the approximately 400 genotyped donors, approximately 80% fell in the genetic ancestry cluster associated with self-reported Caucasian donors. Four or five DR-DQ haplotypes were handled as single units for association and clustering because linkage in the cohort was strong. The aim of the study was to test whether cataloging public T cell receptors could identify signatures of past pathogen exposure.

Study-wide conclusions, independent of this receptor: In a later genetic analysis, fewer N-insertions in productive TCRs were reported among donors in an Asian-associated ancestry cluster than the roughly 700-donor mean. In an earlier analysis of 587 of the donors, most TCR beta V segments appeared in productive rearrangements about 87% or about 30% of the time, broadly matching IMGT annotations. Several of the top co-occurrence clusters appeared to be linked to parvovirus B19, influenza, CMV and Epstein-Barr virus, according to a later analysis. The classifier was reported to diagnose cytomegalovirus status with high specificity and sensitivity in both the original and validation cohorts. Most CMV-associated TCR beta chains appeared to be HLA-restricted in a later analysis, and the HLA associations seemed to be driven largely by CMV exposure. A few of the identified cytomegalovirus-associated TCR beta chains were confirmed in vitro to be specific for cytomegalovirus antigens. The authors suggested that the approach could potentially be extended to other disease states and immunological phenotypes. In a later genetic analysis, a missense DCLRE1C variant was associated with V-gene and J-gene trimming of TCR beta chains, and the association was replicated in an independent cohort. In the study, roughly 160 TCR beta chains were listed as associated with cytomegalovirus. Correlated functional status among segregating V segments might reflect linkage disequilibrium, but an unknown experimental factor could not be ruled out. Because the 87-base-pair reads could not distinguish some IMGT-functional V segments, including TRBV6-2 and TRBV6-3, those segments were excluded. Compared with equally common non-associated chains, HLA-associated TCR beta chains in a later analysis were more clonally expanded and had lower generation probabilities. Because HLA typing was unavailable for some donors at each locus, only the typed subset was used in association tests. According to a later analysis, TCR association rates differed among HLA loci, with DRB1 alleles showing the most associated TCRs and HLA-C alleles showing the fewest. Most TCR sequences were seen in very few donors, while some public TCRs were found in many individuals. In a later analysis, some 18,000 TCR beta sequences were associated with specific HLA alleles at a false discovery rate of 0.05. Because counts were too low, around 18 rarely observed V segments, including chromosome 9 orphons, were left out of the earlier analysis of a few hundred of the donors. A cluster of highly shared sequence variants was judged likely to be a technical artifact of the sequencing pipeline. Sequencing depth was assumed to be roughly uniform across donors in the presence/absence analyses, though that assumption may not hold. Assigning TCR associations to individual alleles was difficult when HLA alleles, especially DR and DQ, strongly co-occurred. For the cohort, immune exposure information was limited to CMV serostatus. A further reported finding was that TCR beta sequences accurately predicted the HLA-A and HLA-B alleles for most subjects in the first cohort. In this cohort, only TCR beta chains were sequenced, and detectable features were limited by the absence of alpha or paired-chain data.

Library preparation used the immunoSEQ multiplex PCR assay. The multiplex PCR relied on a mix of 60 forward primers for TCR Vbeta segments and 13 reverse primers for TCR Jbeta segments. A multiplex PCR assay on genomic DNA amplified the CDR3 region of rearranged TCR beta genes. The Illumina HiSeq System was used to sequence the amplified TCR beta libraries as 87-base-pair reads. The source study handled its data this way. Across the 640 or so repertoires, a later analysis counted around 80 million unique TCR beta chains, some 11 million of which were shared by at least two donors. A nearest-neighbor algorithm error-corrected the raw reads and collapsed the reads into unique sequences, merging closely related sequences to remove PCR and sequencing errors. V, D and J gene segments were assigned by aligning CDR3 sequences to IMGT reference sequences. For a sequence to be retained, at least a six-nucleotide match to both a V gene segment and a J gene segment was required. Rearrangements were classified as productive when the CDR3 lacked stop codons and remained in frame with V and J, and all other rearrangements were classified as non-productive. Following IMGT convention, CDR3 was defined as the stretch from the second conserved V-encoded cysteine up to the conserved J-encoded phenylalanine. In an earlier analysis of 500 to 650 of the donors, sequences lacking an unambiguous match to a single V gene segment were excluded. An earlier analysis of 500 to 600 of the donors classified V segments as functional when productive rearrangements were above 56.7% and as segregating when the standard deviation between donors was above 5%. A statistical classification framework was built to diagnose cytomegalovirus status from the catalog of TCR beta chain sequences. In a later analysis, V and J genes were assigned by comparing TCR nucleotide sequences against IMGT/GENE-DB human TR gene sequences. In a later analysis, CDR3 sequences and most-parsimonious VDJ recombination scenarios were assigned using the TCRdist pipeline. In a later analysis, each TCR beta chain was defined by its CDR3 amino acid sequence together with its V-gene family, and reads lacking a unique V-gene family were excluded. As a way to deal with suspected cross-contamination and a sequencing artifact, a later analysis dropped hundreds of nucleotide sequences that were highly shared and had low generation probability. In a later analysis, a clonal expansion index for each public chain was calculated from normalized within-repertoire ranks of inferred template counts. A later analysis computed generation probabilities with a VDJ recombination model fitted to out-of-frame rearrangements, and checked the results against IGoR. Hypergeometric tests were used in a later analysis to score TCR-TCR, TCR-HLA and TCR-CMV co-occurrence, with a repertoire-size bias correction applied to the TCR pairs. False discovery rates were estimated in a later analysis by permuting HLA or CMV assignments 20 times. A later analysis grouped co-occurring TCRs with DBSCAN, adding TCRdist sequence similarity when clustering within HLA-allele-positive subsets. Co-occurrence clustering excluded repertoires with fewer than 30,000 or more than 120,000 public chains, plus five with anomalous nucleotide sharing. Sourced from immuneACCESS, this table was stored by TCRdb with only in-frame sequences that have V and J called. A share of the clones is absent; for the studies checked, an unresolved V gene accounts for under half, and the remainder has no known explanation. V and J calls and clone size are those listed in that table; D and trimming were worked out from the DNA. The sample yields around 150,000 clones; more than 80% were counted once. The leading ten clones occupy more than 3.5% of the sample.

The chain is assembled from TRBV7-2 and TRBJ2-1, with TRBD2 identical over 8 junction bases. The sequence was obtained from a woman between 40 and 55 years old in good health and CMV-seropositive. The sample was PBMCs. The DNA sequence is TGTGCCAGCAGCTTAGGGCCTATTGCGGGAGGCAATGAGCAGTTCTTC. Its protein is CASSLGPIAGGNEQFF. Reference TRBV7-2 and TRBJ2-1 genes cover what lies past the CDR3, so the full variable domain is GAGVSQSPSNKVTEKGKDVELRCDPISGHTALYWYRQSLGQGLEFLIYFQGNSAPDKSGLPSDRFSAERTGGSVSTLTIQRTQQEDSAVYLCASSLGPIAGGNEQFFGPGTRLTVL.